Listed below are T cell receptor beta chains from one sample, sequenced in a study of cytomegalovirus exposure and HLA in healthy donors. This table comes from immunoSEQ multiplex PCR, and its TCRdb copy is limited to in-frame clones, with some not included. The data hold some 150,000 clones, with roughly 60% observed a single time. The material sequenced was PBMCs. The receptors were gathered from a woman aged 40 to 55 in good health and CMV-seronegative. CDR3s include the opening cysteine and the closing phenylalanine or tryptophan. The D gene is left open where the match is weak. Where a row states a size, it is once, few, many or the class of an expanded clone; other rows omit it.

clone_size: .
j_call: TRBJ1-5
d_call: TRBD1
v_call: TRBV6-1
cdr3_aa: CASSPRQGGNQPQHF
cdr3_nt: TGTGCCAGCAGTCCGAGACAGGGAGGTAATCAGCCCCAGCATTTT

clone_size: .
j_call: TRBJ1-1
d_call: .
v_call: TRBV18
cdr3_aa: CASSPNGNTEAFF
cdr3_nt: TGTGCCAGCTCACCAAACGGGAACACTGAAGCTTTCTTT

clone_size: few
j_call: TRBJ1-5
d_call: .
v_call: TRBV10-3
cdr3_aa: CAISEGSNRASNQPQHF
cdr3_nt: TGTGCCATCAGTGAGGGTTCCAACAGGGCTAGCAATCAGCCCCAGCATTTT

clone_size: .
j_call: TRBJ2-5
d_call: .
v_call: TRBV6-5
cdr3_aa: CASSYWGSQETQYF
cdr3_nt: TGTGCCAGCAGTTACTGGGGCAGCCAAGAGACCCAGTACTTC

clone_size: .
j_call: TRBJ2-1
d_call: TRBD1
v_call: TRBV5-1
cdr3_aa: CASSDGTGRSEQFF
cdr3_nt: TGCGCCAGCAGCGACGGGACAGGTCGTAGCGAGCAGTTCTTC

clone_size: .
j_call: TRBJ1-4
d_call: TRBD1
v_call: TRBV7-2
cdr3_aa: CASSPDRGKGKLFF
cdr3_nt: TGTGCCAGCAGTCCAGACAGGGGGAAAGGGAAACTGTTTTTT

clone_size: .
j_call: TRBJ2-7
d_call: TRBD1
v_call: TRBV5-5
cdr3_aa: CASSVEAGTGGEQYF
cdr3_nt: TGTGCCAGCAGCGTCGAGGCCGGGACAGGGGGCGAGCAGTACTTC

clone_size: .
j_call: TRBJ2-5
d_call: TRBD2
v_call: TRBV5-4
cdr3_aa: CASSSATSRIQETQYF
cdr3_nt: TGTGCCAGCAGCTCCGCGACTAGCAGAATCCAAGAGACCCAGTACTTC

clone_size: once
j_call: TRBJ2-2
d_call: .
v_call: TRBV28
cdr3_aa: CASSLQGVTGELFF
cdr3_nt: TGTGCCAGCAGTTTGCAGGGCGTCACCGGGGAGCTGTTTTTT

clone_size: .
j_call: TRBJ2-3
d_call: TRBD2
v_call: TRBV6-1
cdr3_aa: CASRRSGGAPDTQYF
cdr3_nt: TGTGCCAGCAGACGTAGCGGGGGCGCGCCAGATACGCAGTATTTT

clone_size: .
j_call: TRBJ1-5
d_call: .
v_call: TRBV5-6
cdr3_aa: CASSFGGGDQPQHF
cdr3_nt: TGTGCCAGCAGCTTCGGGGGAGGGGATCAGCCCCAGCATTTT

clone_size: .
j_call: TRBJ2-3
d_call: TRBD1
v_call: TRBV5-1
cdr3_aa: CASSSTGTGRTDTQYF
cdr3_nt: TGCGCCAGCAGCTCCACCGGGACAGGGAGAACAGATACGCAGTATTTT

clone_size: .
j_call: TRBJ1-4
d_call: TRBD1
v_call: TRBV5-6
cdr3_aa: CASSHWTGSEKLFF
cdr3_nt: TGTGCCAGCAGCCATTGGACAGGGAGTGAAAAACTGTTTTTT

clone_size: .
j_call: TRBJ2-2
d_call: TRBD1
v_call: TRBV27
cdr3_aa: CASSFSNPGQGPPNTGELFF
cdr3_nt: TGTGCCAGCAGTTTCTCCAACCCGGGACAGGGTCCTCCGAACACCGGGGAGCTGTTTTTT

clone_size: .
j_call: TRBJ1-1
d_call: TRBD1
v_call: TRBV18
cdr3_aa: CASSPPAGGSTEAFF
cdr3_nt: TGTGCCAGCTCACCACCAGCAGGGGGAAGCACTGAAGCTTTCTTT

clone_size: .
j_call: TRBJ1-5
d_call: .
v_call: TRBV2
cdr3_aa: CASSEQGINQPQHF
cdr3_nt: TGTGCCAGCAGTGAACAGGGGATTAATCAGCCCCAGCATTTT

clone_size: .
j_call: TRBJ1-1
d_call: TRBD1
v_call: TRBV2
cdr3_aa: CASSEYRQGAGGAFF
cdr3_nt: TGTGCCAGCAGTGAATACCGACAGGGGGCAGGAGGAGCTTTCTTT

clone_size: .
j_call: TRBJ2-7
d_call: TRBD1
v_call: TRBV4-1
cdr3_aa: CASSQASGTGYSYEQYF
cdr3_nt: TGCGCCAGCAGCCAAGCCTCCGGGACAGGGTATTCCTACGAGCAGTACTTC

clone_size: .
j_call: TRBJ1-1
d_call: .
v_call: TRBV11-2
cdr3_aa: CASSLGDTNTEAFF
cdr3_nt: TGTGCCAGCAGCTTAGGGGACACGAACACTGAAGCTTTCTTT

clone_size: few
j_call: TRBJ1-4
d_call: .
v_call: TRBV15
cdr3_aa: CATSRATEKLFF
cdr3_nt: TGTGCCACCAGCAGAGCTACGGAAAAACTGTTTTTT

clone_size: .
j_call: TRBJ1-1
d_call: .
v_call: TRBV10-1
cdr3_aa: CASSESNSAEAFF
cdr3_nt: TGCGCCAGCAGTGAGTCGAACTCTGCTGAAGCTTTCTTT

clone_size: .
j_call: TRBJ1-1
d_call: .
v_call: TRBV5-1
cdr3_aa: CASSLAGGNTEAFF
cdr3_nt: TGCGCCAGCAGCTTGGCCGGGGGGAACACTGAAGCTTTCTTT

clone_size: .
j_call: TRBJ1-6
d_call: .
v_call: TRBV30
cdr3_aa: CAWRRVGDNSPLHF
cdr3_nt: TGTGCCTGGAGGAGGGTTGGGGATAATTCACCCCTCCACTTT